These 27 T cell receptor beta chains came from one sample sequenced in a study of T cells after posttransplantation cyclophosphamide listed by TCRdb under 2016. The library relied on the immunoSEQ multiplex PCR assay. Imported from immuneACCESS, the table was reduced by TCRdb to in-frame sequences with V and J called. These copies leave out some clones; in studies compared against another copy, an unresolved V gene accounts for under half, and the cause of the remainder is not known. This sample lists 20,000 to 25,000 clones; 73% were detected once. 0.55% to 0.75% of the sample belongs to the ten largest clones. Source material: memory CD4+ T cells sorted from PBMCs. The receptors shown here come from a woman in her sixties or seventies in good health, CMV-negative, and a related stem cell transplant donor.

CDR3 nucleotide sequence: TGTGCCAGCAGCGACCTGAACACAAGAAGTACGCAGTATTTT. Its protein is CASSDLNTRSTQYF. The J gene is TRBJ2-3, the V gene TRBV9; no clear D gene. V was trimmed by 3 bases and J by 8 bases, leaving 16 bases between them. The CDR3 totals 14 residues. Germline V gene lookup returns CDR1 SGDLS and CDR2 YYNGEE.

Written as DNA, the CDR3 is TGCAGCGTAGAAACGACAGGGGGCGAAACAGATACGCAGTATTTT. It encodes CSVETTGGETDTQYF. The rearrangement links TRBV29-1 to TRBJ2-3; 10 nucleotides agree with TRBD1. Germline CDR1 is SQVTM and CDR2 is ANQGSEA. The ends lost 6 bases at V and 3 bases at J; junction bases unmatched: 9. The length of the CDR3 is 15 residues.

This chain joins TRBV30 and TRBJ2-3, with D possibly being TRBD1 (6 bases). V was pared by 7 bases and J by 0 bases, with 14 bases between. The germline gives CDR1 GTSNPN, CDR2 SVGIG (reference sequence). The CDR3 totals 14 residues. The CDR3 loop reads CALGRGYSTDTQYF. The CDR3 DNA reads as TGTGCCTTGGGCAGGGGATATAGCACAGATACGCAGTATTTT.

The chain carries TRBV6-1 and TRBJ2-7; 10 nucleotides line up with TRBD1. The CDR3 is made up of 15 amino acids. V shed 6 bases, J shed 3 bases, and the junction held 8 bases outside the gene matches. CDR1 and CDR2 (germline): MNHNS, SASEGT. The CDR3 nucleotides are TGTGCCAGCAGGCAACGGGGGGACAGGGGCTACGAGCAGTACTTC. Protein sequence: CASRQRGDRGYEQYF.

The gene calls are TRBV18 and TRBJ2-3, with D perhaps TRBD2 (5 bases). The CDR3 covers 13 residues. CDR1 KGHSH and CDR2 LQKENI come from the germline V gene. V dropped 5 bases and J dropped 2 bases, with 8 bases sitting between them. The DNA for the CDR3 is TGTGCCAGCTCAAGGGAGTCCACAGATACGCAGTATTTT. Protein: CASSRESTDTQYF. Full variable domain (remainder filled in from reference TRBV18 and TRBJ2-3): NAGVMQNPRHLVRRRGQEARLRCSPMKGHSHVYWYRQLPEEGLKFMVYLQKENIIDESGMPKERFSAEFPKEGPSILRIQQVVRGDSAAYFCASSRESTDTQYFGPGTRLTVL.

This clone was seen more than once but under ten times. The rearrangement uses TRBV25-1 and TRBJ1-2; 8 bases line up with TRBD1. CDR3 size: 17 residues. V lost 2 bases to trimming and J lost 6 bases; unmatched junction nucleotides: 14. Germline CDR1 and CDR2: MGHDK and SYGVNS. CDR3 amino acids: CASSETGQVYRSHGYTF. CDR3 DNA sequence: TGTGCCAGCAGTGAAACGGGACAGGTTTACCGATCTCATGGCTACACCTTC.

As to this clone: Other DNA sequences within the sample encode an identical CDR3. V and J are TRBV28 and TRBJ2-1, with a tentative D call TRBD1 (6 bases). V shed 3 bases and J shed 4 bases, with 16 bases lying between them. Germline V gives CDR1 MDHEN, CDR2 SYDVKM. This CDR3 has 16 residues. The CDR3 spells CASSFAQGLGYNEQFF. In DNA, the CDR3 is TGTGCCAGCAGTTTCGCGCAGGGGTTGGGGTACAATGAGCAGTTCTTC.

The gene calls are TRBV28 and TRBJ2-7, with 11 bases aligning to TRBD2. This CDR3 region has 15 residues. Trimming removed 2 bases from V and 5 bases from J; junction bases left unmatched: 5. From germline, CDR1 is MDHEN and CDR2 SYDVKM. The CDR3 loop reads CASSLELAGVHEQYF. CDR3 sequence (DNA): TGTGCCAGCAGTTTAGAACTAGCGGGAGTCCACGAGCAGTACTTC.

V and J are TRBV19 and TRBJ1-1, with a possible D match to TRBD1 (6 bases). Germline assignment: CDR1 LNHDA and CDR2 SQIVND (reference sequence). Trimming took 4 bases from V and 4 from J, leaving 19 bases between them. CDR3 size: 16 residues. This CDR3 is CASSNRGYSKGTEAFF. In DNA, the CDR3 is TGTGCCAGTAGTAATAGGGGGTACTCCAAGGGCACTGAAGCTTTCTTT.

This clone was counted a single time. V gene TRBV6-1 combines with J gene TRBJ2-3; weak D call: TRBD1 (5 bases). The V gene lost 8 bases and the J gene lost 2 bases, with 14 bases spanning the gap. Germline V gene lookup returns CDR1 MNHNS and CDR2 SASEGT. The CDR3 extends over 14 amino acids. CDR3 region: CASGQKPYTDTQYF. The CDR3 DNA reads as TGTGCCAGCGGACAAAAGCCCTACACAGATACGCAGTATTTT.

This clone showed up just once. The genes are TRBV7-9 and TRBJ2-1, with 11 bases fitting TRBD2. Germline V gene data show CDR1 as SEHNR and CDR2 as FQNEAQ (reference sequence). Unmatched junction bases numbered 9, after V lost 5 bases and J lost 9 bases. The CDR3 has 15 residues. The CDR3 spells CASSPTSGMKREQFF. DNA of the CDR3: TGTGCCAGCAGCCCGACTAGCGGGATGAAGCGTGAGCAGTTCTTC.

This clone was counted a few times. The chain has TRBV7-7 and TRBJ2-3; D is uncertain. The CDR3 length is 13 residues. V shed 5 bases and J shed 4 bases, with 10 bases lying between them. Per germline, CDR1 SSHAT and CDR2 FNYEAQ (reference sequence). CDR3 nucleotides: TGTGCCAGCAGCCCGTTGACTCCAGATACGCAGTATTTT. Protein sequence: CASSPLTPDTQYF.

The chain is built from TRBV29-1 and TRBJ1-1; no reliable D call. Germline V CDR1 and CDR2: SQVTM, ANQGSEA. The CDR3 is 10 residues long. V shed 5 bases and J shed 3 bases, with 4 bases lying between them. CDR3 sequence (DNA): TGCAGCGTTCGGGACACTGAAGCTTTCTTT. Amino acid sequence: CSVRDTEAFF.

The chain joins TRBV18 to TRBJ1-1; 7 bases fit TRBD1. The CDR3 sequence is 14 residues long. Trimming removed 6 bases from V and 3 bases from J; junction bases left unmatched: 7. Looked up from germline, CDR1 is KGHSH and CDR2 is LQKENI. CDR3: CASSVTGLDTEAFF. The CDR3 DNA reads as TGTGCCAGCTCGGTGACAGGGTTGGACACTGAAGCTTTCTTT. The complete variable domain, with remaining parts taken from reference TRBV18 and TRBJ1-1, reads NAGVMQNPRHLVRRRGQEARLRCSPMKGHSHVYWYRQLPEEGLKFMVYLQKENIIDESGMPKERFSAEFPKEGPSILRIQQVVRGDSAAYFCASSVTGLDTEAFFGQGTRLTVV.

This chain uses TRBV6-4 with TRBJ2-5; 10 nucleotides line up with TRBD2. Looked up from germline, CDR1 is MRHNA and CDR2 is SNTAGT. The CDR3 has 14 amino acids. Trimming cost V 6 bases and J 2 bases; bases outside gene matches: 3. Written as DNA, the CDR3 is TGTGCCAGCAGCTCTAGCGGGGGACAAGAGACCCAGTACTTC. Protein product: CASSSSGGQETQYF.

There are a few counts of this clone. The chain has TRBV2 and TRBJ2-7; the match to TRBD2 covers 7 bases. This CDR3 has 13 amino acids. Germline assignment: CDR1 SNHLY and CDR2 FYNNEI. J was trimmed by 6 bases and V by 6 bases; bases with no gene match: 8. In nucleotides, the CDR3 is TGTGCCAGCAGGGGAGGGATTGGGAGCGAGCAGTACTTC. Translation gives CASRGGIGSEQYF.

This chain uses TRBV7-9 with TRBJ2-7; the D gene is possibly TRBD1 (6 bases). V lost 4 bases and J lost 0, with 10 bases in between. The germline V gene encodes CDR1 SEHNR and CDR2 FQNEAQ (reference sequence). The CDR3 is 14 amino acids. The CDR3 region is CASSYGDNSYEQYF. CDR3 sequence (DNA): TGTGCCAGCAGCTACGGGGACAACTCCTACGAGCAGTACTTC.

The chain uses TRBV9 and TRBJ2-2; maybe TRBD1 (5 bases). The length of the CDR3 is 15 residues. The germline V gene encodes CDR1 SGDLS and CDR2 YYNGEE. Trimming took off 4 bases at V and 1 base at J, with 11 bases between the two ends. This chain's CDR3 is CASSHSQGNTGELFF. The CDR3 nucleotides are TGTGCCAGCAGCCACAGTCAGGGGAACACCGGGGAGCTGTTTTTT.

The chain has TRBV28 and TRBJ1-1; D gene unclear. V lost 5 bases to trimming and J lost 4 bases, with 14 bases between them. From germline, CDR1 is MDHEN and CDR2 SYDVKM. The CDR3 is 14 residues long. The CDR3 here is CASSPWRRVTEAFF. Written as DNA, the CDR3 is TGTGCCAGCAGTCCCTGGCGGAGGGTCACTGAAGCTTTCTTT.

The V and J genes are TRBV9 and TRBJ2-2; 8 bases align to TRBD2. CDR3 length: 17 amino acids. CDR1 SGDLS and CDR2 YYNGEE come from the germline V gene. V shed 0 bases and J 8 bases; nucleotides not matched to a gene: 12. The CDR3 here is CASSVVTGGLVSGELFF. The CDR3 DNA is TGTGCCAGCAGCGTAGTAACGGGGGGGCTTGTTTCGGGGGAGCTGTTTTTT.

Here the CDR3 reads CAGEGWKGLGETQYF. CDR3 bases: TGTGCCGGGGAGGGCTGGAAGGGGCTCGGGGAGACCCAGTACTTC. This rearrangement joins TRBV30 to TRBJ2-5, with 7 bases identical to TRBD2. J was trimmed by 5 bases and V by 8 bases; bases with no gene match: 17. Germline CDR1 GTSNPN, CDR2 SVGIG (reference sequence). The CDR3 spans 15 residues.

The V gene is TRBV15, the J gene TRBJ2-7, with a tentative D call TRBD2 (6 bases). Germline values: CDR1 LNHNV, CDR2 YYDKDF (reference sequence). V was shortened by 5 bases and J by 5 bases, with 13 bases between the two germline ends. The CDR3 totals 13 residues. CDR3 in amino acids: CATSRLRGNEQYF. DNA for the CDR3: TGTGCCACCAGCCGGCTCCGGGGGAACGAGCAGTACTTC.

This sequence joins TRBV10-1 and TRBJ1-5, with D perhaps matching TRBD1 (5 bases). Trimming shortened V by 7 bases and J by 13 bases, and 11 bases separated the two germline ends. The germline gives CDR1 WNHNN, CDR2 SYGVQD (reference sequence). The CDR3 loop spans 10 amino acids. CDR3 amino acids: CASTPGLQHF. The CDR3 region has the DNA TGCGCCAGCACGCCGGGACTACAGCATTTT.

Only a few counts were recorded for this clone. The CDR3 loop is CASSGWGGTEAFF. The CDR3 region has the DNA TGTGCCAGCAGTGGTTGGGGGGGGACTGAAGCTTTCTTT. This rearrangement joins TRBV6-1 to TRBJ1-1, with a possible D match to TRBD1 (5 bases). The V end lost 4 bases, the J end lost 5 bases, and 11 bases lay between the germline ends. Germline assignment: CDR1 MNHNS and CDR2 SASEGT. This CDR3 has 13 residues.

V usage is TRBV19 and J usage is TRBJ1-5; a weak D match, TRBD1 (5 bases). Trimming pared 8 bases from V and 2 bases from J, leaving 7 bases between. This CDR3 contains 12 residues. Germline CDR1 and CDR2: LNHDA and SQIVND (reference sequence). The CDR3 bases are TGTGCCAGTCGGGGGGGCAATCAGCCCCAGCATTTT. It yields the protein CASRGGNQPQHF.

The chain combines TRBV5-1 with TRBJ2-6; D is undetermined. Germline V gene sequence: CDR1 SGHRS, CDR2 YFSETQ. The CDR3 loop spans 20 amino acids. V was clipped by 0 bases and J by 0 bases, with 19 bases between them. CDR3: CASSLANAYWRSSGANVLTF. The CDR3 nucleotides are TGCGCCAGCAGCTTGGCAAACGCCTACTGGAGAAGCTCTGGGGCCAACGTCCTGACTTTC.

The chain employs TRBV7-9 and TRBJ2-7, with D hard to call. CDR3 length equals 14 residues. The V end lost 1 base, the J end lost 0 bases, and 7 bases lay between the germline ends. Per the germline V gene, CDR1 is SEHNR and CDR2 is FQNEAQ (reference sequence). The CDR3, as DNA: TGTGCCAGCAGCTTAGGAACCGGCTCCTACGAGCAGTACTTC. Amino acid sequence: CASSLGTGSYEQYF.